This passage covers 17 T cell receptor beta chains from one sample sequenced in a study of blood T cell repertoires in COVID-19. Generated by immunoSEQ multiplex PCR, the TCRdb table keeps only in-frame clones and is missing some. The sample gives some 330,000 clones, roughly four fifths of which show up once; about 5% is in the top ten. Input material: PBMCs or T cells enriched from blood (not recorded which). The receptors shown here come from a woman aged 45 to 65 who had recovered from COVID-19.

The chain links TRBV21-1 to TRBJ2-1; the D call in the table, TRBD2, was not verified against the DNA. TRBV21-1 is reported as a pseudogene. The CDR3 length is 14 residues. CDR3 coding DNA: TGTGCCAGCAGCAAATTAGTTGTTTACAATGAGCAGTTCTTC. Amino acid sequence: CASSKLVVYNEQFF.

There are a few counts of this clone. The chain has TRBV19 and TRBJ1-2; 8 nucleotides align to TRBD1. Germline trimming cut 4 bases from V and 4 bases from J; bases unmatched to any gene: 17. Germline V CDR1 and CDR2: LNHDA, SQIVND (reference sequence). The CDR3 spans 18 residues. CDR3 in DNA: TGTGCCAGTAGTACCCCCTCAGGGGGCCTAATTAGGGGCTATGGCTACACCTTC. It codes for CASSTPSGGLIRGYGYTF.

In this sample, this clone turned up once. This chain uses TRBV3-1 (or the pseudogene TRBV3-2) with TRBJ1-1; D uncertain. Germline V gene sequence: CDR1 LGHDT, CDR2 YNNKEL (reference sequence). Trimming left V 7 bases short and J 1 base short, with 13 bases between. CDR3 length: 14 amino acids. The CDR3 reads CASTLSGGNTEAFF. DNA of the CDR3: TGTGCCAGCACCCTCTCGGGAGGGAACACTGAAGCTTTCTTT.

The chain employs TRBV27 and TRBJ2-1; D is perhaps TRBD2 (5 bases). The CDR3 spans 14 residues. Germline loops: CDR1 MNHEY, CDR2 SMNVEV (reference sequence). Trimming took off 7 bases at V and 4 bases at J, with 14 bases between the two ends. CDR3 protein: CASTRDGKYNEQFF. As DNA, the CDR3 is TGTGCCAGCACCCGAGACGGGAAATACAATGAGCAGTTCTTC.

The chain joins TRBV2 to TRBJ2-7; 11 nucleotides match TRBD1. The CDR3 runs 18 residues. Germline values: CDR1 SNHLY, CDR2 FYNNEI. V shed 5 bases, J shed 3 bases, and the junction held 15 bases outside the gene matches. This chain's CDR3 is CASSSGTGGSRSIYEQYF. CDR3 in DNA: TGTGCCAGCAGTTCCGGGACAGGGGGAAGTAGGTCGATCTACGAGCAGTACTTC. The entire variable domain, with the rest obtained from reference TRBV2 and TRBJ2-7, is as follows: EPEVTQTPSHQVTQMGQEVILRCVPISNHLYFYWYRQILGQKVEFLVSFYNNEISEKSEIFDDQFSVERPDGSNFTLKIRSTKLEDSAMYFCASSSGTGGSRSIYEQYFGPGTRLTVT.

The chain has TRBV7-9 and TRBJ2-7; the D is unclear. The CDR3 contains 12 residues. Trimming removed 5 bases from V and 5 bases from J, with 10 bases in between. CDR1 and CDR2 (germline): SEHNR, FQNEAQ (reference sequence). The DNA for the CDR3 is TGTGCCAGCAGCCCCCTAGAGCACGAGCAGTACTTC. Its protein product is CASSPLEHEQYF. Full variable domain (outside the CDR3, taken from reference TRBV7-9 and TRBJ2-7): DTGVSQNPRHKITKRGQNVTFRCDPISEHNRLYWYRQTLGQGPEFLTYFQNEAQLEKSRLLSDRFSAERPKGSFSTLEIQRTEQGDSAMYLCASSPLEHEQYFGPGTRLTVT.

The V gene is TRBV10-3, the J gene TRBJ2-1; 13 bases are shared with TRBD2. Germline V gives CDR1 ENHRY, CDR2 SYGVKD. The CDR3 totals 14 residues. After removal of 10 bases from V and 6 bases from J, the junction contained 6 bases not matched to a gene. In DNA, the CDR3 is TGTGCCACCCGAACTAGCGGGGGGGGCAATGAGCAGTTCTTC. This codes for CATRTSGGGNEQFF.

V is TRBV11-3 and J is TRBJ2-4, with TRBD1 identical over 8 bases. Germline trimming cut 6 bases from V and 6 bases from J; bases unmatched to any gene: 10. The CDR3 is 15 residues long. Germline CDR1 SGHNT, CDR2 YENEEA. The CDR3 region has the DNA TGTGCCAGCAGTCTCGGACAGGGCTACGGAAACATTCAGTACTTC. Protein product: CASSLGQGYGNIQYF.

The chain links TRBV6-4 to TRBJ2-1; 9 bases are a match to TRBD2. J gave up 8 bases and V 4 bases, and 9 bases lay outside the gene matches. This CDR3 comprises 15 residues. Germline V gives CDR1 MRHNA, CDR2 SNTAGT. The CDR3 sequence is CASSGEAGGPHEQFF. The CDR3 nucleotides are TGTGCCAGCAGTGGCGAGGCGGGAGGGCCCCATGAGCAGTTCTTC.

This sequence joins TRBV6-5 and TRBJ1-1, with 7 positions matching TRBD1. J lost 4 bases, V lost 6 bases, and 8 bases had no gene match. Germline CDR1 MNHEY, CDR2 SVGAGI. This CDR3 has 14 residues. Here the CDR3 reads CASRTDRLLTEAFF. The CDR3 DNA follows: TGTGCCAGCAGAACGGACAGGTTACTCACTGAAGCTTTCTTT.

The J gene is TRBJ2-1, the V gene TRBV3-1 (or the pseudogene TRBV3-2); possible D gene TRBD2, 5 bases. V lost 3 bases, J lost 5 bases, and 5 bases lay in between. The CDR3 runs to 12 residues. The germline V gene encodes CDR1 LGHDT and CDR2 YNNKEL (reference sequence). Written as DNA, the CDR3 is TGTGCCAGCAGCCAGCGGGACAATGAGCAGTTCTTC. It yields the protein CASSQRDNEQFF.

The chain is built from TRBV18 and TRBJ2-5; D perhaps matches TRBD1 (6 bases). CDR1 is KGHSH and CDR2 is LQKENI in the germline V gene. With 4 bases removed from V and 4 bases from J, the gap between germline ends came to 10 bases. The CDR3 extends over 13 amino acids. The CDR3 DNA follows: TGTGCCAGCTCACGGACAGTTGGAGAGACCCAGTACTTC. Its protein product is CASSRTVGETQYF. Together with reference TRBV18 and TRBJ2-5, the CDR3 gives the full variable domain: NAGVMQNPRHLVRRRGQEARLRCSPMKGHSHVYWYRQLPEEGLKFMVYLQKENIIDESGMPKERFSAEFPKEGPSILRIQQVVRGDSAAYFCASSRTVGETQYFGPGTRLLVL.

The chain joins TRBV14 to TRBJ2-2, with D uncertain. Trimming removed 0 bases at V and 7 bases at J, with 18 bases between. The CDR3 length is 17 residues. Germline V gene data show CDR1 as SGHDN and CDR2 as FVKESK. The CDR3 sequence is CASSQDHWSERGGELFF. As DNA, the CDR3 is TGTGCCAGCAGCCAAGATCATTGGTCAGAACGAGGCGGGGAGCTGTTTTTT. Filled out from reference TRBV14 and TRBJ2-2, the complete variable domain reads EAGVTQFPSHSVIEKGQTVTLRCDPISGHDNLYWYRRVMGKEIKFLLHFVKESKQDESGMPNNRFLAERTGGTYSTLKVQPAELEDSGVYFCASSQDHWSERGGELFFGEGSRLTVL.

The rearrangement links TRBV18 to TRBJ1-1; tentatively, D is TRBD1 (6 bases). With 6 bases removed from V and 1 base from J, the gap between germline ends came to 12 bases. Per germline, CDR1 KGHSH and CDR2 LQKENI. The CDR3 is 14 amino acids. CDR3 protein: CASSEPRGNTEAFF. The CDR3 region has the DNA TGTGCCAGCTCCGAACCCAGGGGGAACACTGAAGCTTTCTTT.

The chain joins TRBV18 to TRBJ2-7; D is perhaps TRBD2 (5 bases). Germline CDR1 is KGHSH and CDR2 is LQKENI. Deletions cut 10 bases from V and 3 bases from J, with 13 bases between. This CDR3 spans 12 amino acids. This CDR3 reads CATGPGIYEQYF. The CDR3 nucleotides read TGTGCCACCGGCCCGGGGATCTACGAGCAGTACTTC.

The genes are TRBV27 and TRBJ2-7; 8 nucleotides align to TRBD2. The CDR3 loop spans 14 amino acids. V trimming: 2 bases; J trimming: 2 bases; junction bases outside the gene matches: 2. CDR1 and CDR2 (germline): MNHEY, SMNVEV (reference sequence). The DNA of the CDR3 is TGTGCCAGCAGTTTAACGCGGGAGGCCTACGAGCAGTACTTC. It codes for CASSLTREAYEQYF.

The CDR3 spells CASRNGGSGNTIYF. Here the CDR3 DNA reads TGTGCCAGCAGAAACGGGGGATCGGGAAACACCATATATTTT. The rearrangement joins TRBV11-3 to TRBJ1-3, with D perhaps matching TRBD1 (5 bases). Germline values: CDR1 SGHNT, CDR2 YENEEA. The CDR3 covers 14 residues. V lost 6 bases to trimming and J lost 4 bases, with 13 bases between them.